This T cell receptor beta chain was identified in a study of cytomegalovirus exposure and HLA in healthy donors. V dropped 0 bases and J dropped 4 bases, with 10 bases sitting between them. Germline lookup yields CDR1 SGHRS and CDR2 YFSETQ. The CDR3 is made up of 15 amino acids. With 60 Vbeta and 13 Jbeta primers, the PCR was carried out. Clones were sequenced by immunoSEQ multiplex PCR, and TCRdb holds only the in-frame ones, with some missing. The sample consists of about 95,000 clones, around 82% of them appearing once. Source material: PBMCs. The chain links TRBV5-1 to TRBJ2-2, with D perhaps matching TRBD1 (6 bases). The sequence was collected from a man younger than 40 in good health and CMV-seropositive. CDR3 nucleotides: TGCGCCAGCAGCTTGGGAGTAGGGGGCACCGGGGAGCTGTTTTTT. This sequence encodes CASSLGVGGTGELFF. Full variable domain (missing parts from reference TRBV5-1 and TRBJ2-2): KAGVTQTPRYLIKTRGQQVTLSCSPISGHRSVSWYQQTPGQGLQFLFEYFSETQRNKGNFPGRFSGRQFSNSRSEMNVSTLELGDSALYLCASSLGVGGTGELFFGEGSRLTVL.